A selection of T cell receptor beta chains follows, all from one sample in a study of STAT5B mutations in CD4+ large granular lymphocyte leukemia. Repertoires were generated with immunoSEQ multiplex PCR, while TCRdb's copy carries only in-frame clones and drops some. Of 30,000 to 40,000 clones listed, over 65% are singletons. Sequencing input: CD4+ T cells from blood buffy coats. Every receptor here comes from a human donor in good health. CDR3s include the opening cysteine and the closing phenylalanine or tryptophan. D genes are given only for firm matches. Some rows mark clone size as missing; the rest say once, few, many or name a class of expanded clone.

TGCGCCAGCTGCCGATCCAGGTCCCTCAGGCGATGCGGGAGGGATGCGGCTAATGAAAAACTGTTTTTT	CASCRSRSLRRCGRDAANEKLFF	once	TRBJ1-4	23	-	TRBV23-1
TGTGCCATCAGTGATCACCCGGGGAGGGGCGAAGAGACCCAGTACTTC	CAISDHPGRGEETQYF	-	TRBJ2-5	16	TRBD2	TRBV10-3
TGTGCCAGCAGTGCCCAGGGGGCGGGCACTGAAGCTTTCTTT	CASSAQGAGTEAFF	-	TRBJ1-1	14	TRBD1	TRBV6-1
TGTGCCAGCAGACCAGGGGCGGGGCCCAATGAGCAGTTCTTC	CASRPGAGPNEQFF	-	TRBJ2-1	14	-	TRBV7-2
TGTGCCAGCAGCCAAGAAAAGACATCCTCCTACGAGCAGTACTTC	CASSQEKTSSYEQYF	few	TRBJ2-7	15	-	TRBV4-2
TGTGCCAGCAGGGAGGGGGCGTACGAGCAGTACTTC	CASREGAYEQYF	-	TRBJ2-7	12	-	TRBV2
TGTGCCAGCAGCTTAGAGGCGGCGGGGGGCGAGACCCAGTACTTC	CASSLEAAGGETQYF	-	TRBJ2-5	15	TRBD2	TRBV7-6
TGTGCCAGCAGTTTTCGGGTTGGGCTAATAGGGTACGAGCAGTACTTC	CASSFRVGLIGYEQYF	once	TRBJ2-7	16	-	TRBV27
TGCGCCAGCAGCCGCGGGGTGTCCTACGAGCAGTACTTC	CASSRGVSYEQYF	-	TRBJ2-7	13	-	TRBV4-3
TGCGCCAGCAGCGGGACCGGGACAGGGGACCGCTCCTACAATGAGCAGTTCTTC	CASSGTGTGDRSYNEQFF	-	TRBJ2-1	18	TRBD1	TRBV5-1
TGTGCCAGCACGCGGAGTGTGGGGGACACCGGGGAGCTGTTTTTT	CASTRSVGDTGELFF	-	TRBJ2-2	15	-	TRBV6-4
TGTGCCAGCAGTGTTGACAGGGGCAACAATGAGCAGTTCTTC	CASSVDRGNNEQFF	-	TRBJ2-1	14	TRBD1	TRBV2
TGTGCCAGCAGTCGTACCCCGGGACAGGGGTCGGGCTACACCTTC	CASSRTPGQGSGYTF	-	TRBJ1-2	15	TRBD1	TRBV6-6
TGTGCCACCAGAAGACAGGGGGCGCGAGATACGCAGTATTTT	CATRRQGARDTQYF	-	TRBJ2-3	14	TRBD1	TRBV15
TGTGCCAGCAGCTATGTCCTTCCGCGATCTGTGGGGCAAGAGACCCAGTACTTC	CASSYVLPRSVGQETQYF	-	TRBJ2-5	18	-	TRBV21-1
TGCGCCAGCAGCTCGTGGACAGGGGGACCCTACGAGCAGTACTTC	CASSSWTGGPYEQYF	once	TRBJ2-7	15	TRBD1	TRBV5-1
TGCGCCAGCAGCTGGGGACAGGGGGGGGAGACCCAGTACTTC	CASSWGQGGETQYF	-	TRBJ2-5	14	TRBD1	TRBV5-1
TGTGCCAGCAGCTTGGGACTAGCGGGGGGGACTGGGACGCAGTATTTT	CASSLGLAGGTGTQYF	-	TRBJ2-3	16	TRBD2	TRBV11-2
TGTGCCAGCAGCTTATCTATCGCGGGTACTAGCGTATACAATGAGCAGTTCTTC	CASSLSIAGTSVYNEQFF	-	TRBJ2-1	18	TRBD2	TRBV7-6
TGTGCCAGCAGCGTAGGGGGAGTAGTTACTGAAGCTTTCTTT	CASSVGGVVTEAFF	few	TRBJ1-1	14	-	TRBV9
TGTGCCACCAGCCTACCGGGGGCTCAACAACTCGAGCAGTACTTC	CATSLPGAQQLEQYF	-	TRBJ2-7	15	-	TRBV15
TGCGCCAGCAGGCCGCCAGGGGGGGACTATGGCTACACCTTC	CASRPPGGDYGYTF	-	TRBJ1-2	14	TRBD1	TRBV5-1
TGTGCCAGCTCACCGACCCTCGCGGGGGGGGGCAAAAACATTCAGTACTTC	CASSPTLAGGGKNIQYF	-	TRBJ2-4	17	TRBD2	TRBV18
TGTGCCAGCAGCATTCCCCGGGGCTCTGGAAACACCATATATTTT	CASSIPRGSGNTIYF	-	TRBJ1-3	15	-	TRBV11-3
TGTGCCAGTAGGAGACAGGGGGTGAACTATGGCTACACCTTC	CASRRQGVNYGYTF	-	TRBJ1-2	14	TRBD1	TRBV19
TGTGCCAGCAGCCTTCTGTTACAGACCCAGTACTTC	CASSLLLQTQYF	few	TRBJ2-5	12	-	TRBV7-6
TGTGCCAGCAGCGTTAAGGGACAGGGCATTCAGTACTTC	CASSVKGQGIQYF	-	TRBJ2-4	13	TRBD1	TRBV7-2